This T cell receptor (beta chain) was obtained from a study of CD8+CD57+ T cells in acquired aplastic anemia. There are 13 residues in the CDR3. V lost 0 bases and J lost 8, with 11 bases in between. Germline CDR1 is SGHRS and CDR2 is YFSETQ. This clonotype has at least ten counts. Patients chosen for sequencing had CD8+CD57+ cells that had expanded, as shown by flow cytometry. It was genomic DNA that served as the template for profiling TCR beta VDJ and CDR3. TCRdb re-called the reads with MiXCR, one entry per CDR3 protein. The sample has 150,000 to 200,000 distinct CDR3 sequences; about half are singletons.

Sequencing was performed on sorted CD4+, CD8+, or CD8+CD57+ T cells (not recorded which) from PBMCs. The source is a human donor with aplastic anemia. V usage is TRBV5-1 and J usage is TRBJ1-2; D gene uncertain. Here the CDR3 reads CASSLEQTGGYTF. The CDR3 nucleotides read TGCGCCAGCAGCTTGGAACAGACGGGGGGCTACACCTTC. The full variable domain, its missing parts supplied by reference TRBV5-1 and TRBJ1-2, is KAGVTQTPRYLIKTRGQQVTLSCSPISGHRSVSWYQQTPGQGLQFLFEYFSETQRNKGNFPGRFSGRQFSNSRSEMNVSTLELGDSALYLCASSLEQTGGYTFGSGTRLTVV.